The clone carrying this TCR beta chain showed up just a few times. What it binds is not known. Per donor, one heparinised blood draw averaged roughly 110 mL. Staining for CD45RO/CCR7/CD25/CD127/CD95/CD27 allowed sorting of CD4+ naive, central memory, regulatory and stem cell-like memory cells. This entry is derived from a study of beta chain features in type 1 diabetes. Study-level findings and limits: Shortening that was moderate but significant affected the TCRB CDR3s of Type 1 diabetes patients in all four CD4+ subsets.

Per the germline V gene, CDR1 is SGHAT and CDR2 is FQNNGV. The CDR3 totals 15 residues. V shed 5 bases and J shed 2 bases, with 12 bases lying between them. Isolated RNA was reverse transcribed in full, so expressed TCRB transcripts were sequenced. Sequencing used immunoSEQ multiplex PCR; TCRdb keeps in-frame clones, though not all of them. The data show some 130,000 clones, 9% seen once. What was sequenced was central memory CD4+ T cells from blood. The clonotype comes from a man aged 25-45 years with type 1 diabetes. The chain is built from TRBV11-2 and TRBJ2-2; a possible D gene is TRBD2 (6 bases). DNA for the CDR3: TGTGCCAGCAGCCCACCCGGGGGAAACACCGGGGAGCTGTTTTTT. It codes for CASSPPGGNTGELFF.